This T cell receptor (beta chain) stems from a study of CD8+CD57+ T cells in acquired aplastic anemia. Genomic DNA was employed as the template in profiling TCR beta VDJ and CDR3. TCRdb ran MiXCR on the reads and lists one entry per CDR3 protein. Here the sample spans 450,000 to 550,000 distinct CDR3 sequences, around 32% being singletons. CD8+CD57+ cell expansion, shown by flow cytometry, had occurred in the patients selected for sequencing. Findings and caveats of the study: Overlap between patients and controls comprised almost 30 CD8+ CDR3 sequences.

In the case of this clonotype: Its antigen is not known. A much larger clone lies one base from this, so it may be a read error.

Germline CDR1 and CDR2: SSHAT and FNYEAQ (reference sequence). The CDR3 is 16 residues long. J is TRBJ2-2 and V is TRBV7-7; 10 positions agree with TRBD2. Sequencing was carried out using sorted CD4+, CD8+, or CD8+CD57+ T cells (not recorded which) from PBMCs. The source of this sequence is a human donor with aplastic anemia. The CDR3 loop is CANRSTSGANTGELFF. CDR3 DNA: TGTGCTAACAGGTCCACTAGCGGGGCTAACACCGGGGAGCTGTTTTTT.